The 17 T cell receptor beta chains reported below all come from one sample, sequenced in a study of a mutant IDH1 vaccine in newly diagnosed glioma. The assay was immunoSEQ multiplex PCR, and TCRdb's table has in-frame clones only and misses some. The repertoire holds about 32,000 clones, with about 80% as singletons. Time point of the sample: baseline, week 1 (first vaccination visit). Treatment in this sample: pre-vaccination baseline after standard-of-care therapy. The source was PBMCs, collected from a glioma patient treated with radiotherapy, temozolomide or both. The receptors shown here come from a man aged 25-45 years with glioma.

The gene calls are TRBV11-2 and TRBJ2-1; D is unresolved. In germline, CDR1 is SGHAT, CDR2 FQNNGV. There are 12 residues in the CDR3. V dropped 1 base and J dropped 7 bases, with 5 bases sitting between them. CDR3 sequence reads: CASSLVRNEQFF. The CDR3 DNA is TGTGCCAGCAGCTTAGTACGGAATGAGCAGTTCTTC.

The rearrangement uses TRBV5-1 and TRBJ1-1; D gene unclear. Per germline, CDR1 SGHRS and CDR2 YFSETQ. The CDR3 length is 13 residues. V was pared by 7 bases and J by 2 bases, with 12 bases between. The CDR3 DNA reads TGCGCCAGCCGCGAACCCTTCAACACTGAAGCTTTCTTT. Translation: CASREPFNTEAFF.

The DNA of the CDR3 is TGCGCCAGCAGCTTTGATCGGAACAATGAGCAGTTCTTC. It is translated as CASSFDRNNEQFF. This rearrangement joins TRBV5-1 to TRBJ2-1; D is unresolved. V lost 2 bases and J 5 bases, leaving 8 bases between the germline ends. CDR3 length: 13 residues. CDR1 SGHRS and CDR2 YFSETQ come from the germline V gene. The full variable domain, rest sourced from reference TRBV5-1 and TRBJ2-1, is KAGVTQTPRYLIKTRGQQVTLSCSPISGHRSVSWYQQTPGQGLQFLFEYFSETQRNKGNFPGRFSGRQFSNSRSEMNVSTLELGDSALYLCASSFDRNNEQFFGPGTRLTVL.

In DNA form, the CDR3 reads TGTGCCAGCAGCGAGACGGGGCTCTATGGGGACTATGGCTACACCTTC. This translates into CASSETGLYGDYGYTF. The rearrangement joins TRBV9 to TRBJ1-2; D perhaps matches TRBD1 (5 bases). The V end was cut by 3 bases, the J end by 3 bases, with 18 bases between. The germline V gene has CDR1 SGDLS and CDR2 YYNGEE. The CDR3 runs to 16 residues.

The chain uses TRBV7-2 and TRBJ2-7, with D unclear. The CDR3 has 16 amino acids. CDR1 is SGHTA and CDR2 is FQGNSA in the germline V gene. Trimming removed 5 bases from V and 3 bases from J, with 20 bases in between. The CDR3 nucleotides are TGTGCCAGCAGCAAACCCGCGGCCCCGTGGGTCTACGAGCAGTACTTC. Protein product: CASSKPAAPWVYEQYF. Looking up the rest from reference TRBV7-2 and TRBJ2-7 gives the full variable domain: GAGVSQSPSNKVTEKGKDVELRCDPISGHTALYWYRQSLGQGLEFLIYFQGNSAPDKSGLPSDRFSAERTGGSVSTLTIQRTQQEDSAVYLCASSKPAAPWVYEQYFGPGTRLTVT.

This sequence joins TRBV5-1 and TRBJ2-2; 10 bases agree with TRBD2. The CDR3 loop spans 15 amino acids. V lost 4 bases and J lost 3; bases outside the gene matches: 3. The germline gives CDR1 SGHRS, CDR2 YFSETQ. CDR3 DNA: TGCGCCAGCAGCCCCCTAGCGGGAGACACCGGGGAGCTGTTTTTT. This codes for CASSPLAGDTGELFF.

Only one count was recorded for this clone. The chain joins TRBV5-1 to TRBJ2-3, with D tentatively TRBD1 (5 bases). Trimming took 5 bases from V and 0 from J, leaving 10 bases between them. Germline-derived CDR1 and CDR2 are SGHRS and YFSETQ. This CDR3 is built from 14 residues. The DNA of the CDR3 is TGCGCCAGCAGACAGGCCCCTAGCACAGATACGCAGTATTTT. Protein sequence: CASRQAPSTDTQYF.

This clone appeared a single time. This chain connects TRBV5-1 to TRBJ2-3; TRBD2 aligns across 7 bases. Trimming removed 2 bases from V and 0 bases from J; junction bases left unmatched: 3. Germline loops: CDR1 SGHRS, CDR2 YFSETQ. The CDR3 has 15 residues. CDR3 region: CASSLAGISTDTQYF. In DNA form, the CDR3 reads TGCGCCAGCAGCTTAGCGGGGATTAGCACAGATACGCAGTATTTT.

The rearrangement uses TRBV5-1 and TRBJ1-1; 7 nucleotides align to TRBD1. Germline CDR1 is SGHRS and CDR2 is YFSETQ. Unmatched junction bases numbered 9, after V lost 4 bases and J lost 3 bases. The CDR3 totals 15 residues. The CDR3 reads CASSPTGFRDTEAFF. In nucleotides, the CDR3 is TGCGCCAGCAGCCCGACAGGGTTCCGGGACACTGAAGCTTTCTTT.

The genes are TRBV5-6 and TRBJ1-5; D call uncertain. Germline CDR1 is SGHDT and CDR2 is YYEEEE. CDR3 length equals 13 residues. Trimming left V 3 bases short and J 5 bases short, with 9 bases between. CDR3 bases: TGTGCCAGCAGCTCCGGCCGCGATCAGCCCCAGCATTTT. Translation gives CASSSGRDQPQHF.

This sequence joins TRBV5-6 and TRBJ1-1; no reliable D call. V was pared by 4 bases and J by 0 bases, with 16 bases between. The germline CDR1 and CDR2 sequences are SGHDT and YYEEEE. The CDR3 is made up of 16 amino acids. CDR3 DNA: TGTGCCAGCAGCGCCATATTACAGCACATGAACACTGAAGCTTTCTTT. Protein: CASSAILQHMNTEAFF.

The V and J genes are TRBV6-5 and TRBJ1-5; 8 nucleotides align to TRBD1. This CDR3 is built from 15 residues. V was clipped by 0 bases and J by 4 bases; unmatched bases: 2. Germline V gene data show CDR1 as MNHEY and CDR2 as SVGAGI. This CDR3 reads CASSYSTGANQPQHF. CDR3 sequence (DNA): TGTGCCAGCAGTTACTCGACAGGGGCTAATCAGCCCCAGCATTTT.

The chain couples TRBV5-1 to TRBJ1-5; D might be TRBD1 (5 bases). CDR1 and CDR2 (germline): SGHRS, YFSETQ. This CDR3 has 14 amino acids. Trimming cost V 4 bases and J 5 bases, with 13 bases left between them. Here the CDR3 reads CASSRGGGDQPQHF. CDR3 nucleotide sequence: TGCGCCAGCAGCCGGGGGGGAGGCGATCAGCCCCAGCATTTT.

J is TRBJ1-5 and V is TRBV21-1; TRBD1, the table's D call, was not compared with the DNA. TRBV21-1 is noted as a pseudogene. The CDR3 is 16 residues long. Here the CDR3 DNA reads TGTGCCAGCAGCAAACCTCGACAGGGAAGTGGTCAGCCCCAGCATTTT. Protein product: CASSKPRQGSGQPQHF.

The chain employs TRBV27 and TRBJ2-5, with D unclear. CDR1 and CDR2 (germline): MNHEY, SMNVEV (reference sequence). This CDR3 is 14 amino acids long. The V and J ends lost 7 bases and 4 bases respectively, with 16 bases between them. CDR3 sequence reads: CASKWYSRAETQYF. Here the CDR3 DNA reads TGTGCCAGCAAGTGGTATTCCCGGGCAGAGACCCAGTACTTC.

V and J are TRBV7-9 and TRBJ2-3, with a tentative D call TRBD2 (6 bases). Germline CDR1 is SEHNR and CDR2 is FQNEAQ (reference sequence). The CDR3 is 15 amino acids. Trimming shortened V by 0 bases and J by 3 bases, and 10 bases separated the two germline ends. CDR3 DNA sequence: TGTGCCAGCAGCTTAGCGGGAGGCGATACAGATACGCAGTATTTT. It encodes CASSLAGGDTDTQYF.

The V and J genes are TRBV18 and TRBJ1-6, with TRBD1 as a possible D gene (5 bases). V dropped 3 bases and J dropped 7 bases, with 7 bases sitting between them. Germline CDR1 is KGHSH and CDR2 is LQKENI. The CDR3 length is 13 residues. The CDR3, as DNA: TGTGCCAGCTCACCCGCAGGGAATTCACCCCTCCACTTT. Translating gives CASSPAGNSPLHF.